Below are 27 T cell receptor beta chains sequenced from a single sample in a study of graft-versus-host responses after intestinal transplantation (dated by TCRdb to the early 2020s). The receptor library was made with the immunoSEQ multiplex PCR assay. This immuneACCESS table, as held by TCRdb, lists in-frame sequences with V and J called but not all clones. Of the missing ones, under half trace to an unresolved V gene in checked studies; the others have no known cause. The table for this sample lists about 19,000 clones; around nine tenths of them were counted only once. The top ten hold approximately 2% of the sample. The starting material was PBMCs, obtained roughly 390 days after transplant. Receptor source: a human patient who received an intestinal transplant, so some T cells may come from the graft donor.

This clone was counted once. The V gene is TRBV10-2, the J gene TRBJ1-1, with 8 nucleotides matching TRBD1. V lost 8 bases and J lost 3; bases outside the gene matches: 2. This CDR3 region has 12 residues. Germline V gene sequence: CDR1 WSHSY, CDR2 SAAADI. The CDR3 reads CASGQGYTEAFF. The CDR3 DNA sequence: TGCGCCAGCGGACAGGGCTACACTGAAGCTTTCTTT.

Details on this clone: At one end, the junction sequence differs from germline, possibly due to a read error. CDR3 sequence (DNA): TGCGCCAGCAGCCAAAGGGTGGGGGCAACTAGCAAAGATACGCAGTATTTT. This sequence encodes CASSQRVGATSKDTQYF. The V gene is TRBV4-1, the J gene TRBJ2-3; D might be TRBD1 or TRBD2, each matching 6 bases. The CDR3 covers 17 residues. The germline CDR1 and CDR2 sequences are MGHRA and YSYEKL.

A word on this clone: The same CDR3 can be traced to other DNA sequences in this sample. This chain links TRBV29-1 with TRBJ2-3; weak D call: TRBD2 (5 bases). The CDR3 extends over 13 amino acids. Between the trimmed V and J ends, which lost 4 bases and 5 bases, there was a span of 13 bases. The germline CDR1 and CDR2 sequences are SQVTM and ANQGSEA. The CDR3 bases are TGCAGCGTTGCAGCGCCCCGGGAAGATACGCAGTATTTT. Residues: CSVAAPREDTQYF.

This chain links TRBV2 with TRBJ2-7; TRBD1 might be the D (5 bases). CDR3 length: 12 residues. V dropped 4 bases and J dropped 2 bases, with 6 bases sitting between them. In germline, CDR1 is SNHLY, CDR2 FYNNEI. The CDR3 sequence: CASSGGTYEQYF. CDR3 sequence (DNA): TGTGCCAGCAGTGGGGGCACCTACGAGCAGTACTTC.

The CDR3 region is CASSQRTGYAAAPLHF. DNA of the CDR3: TGTGCCAGCAGCCAACGGACAGGCTACGCTGCGGCACCCCTCCACTTT. This chain links TRBV14 with TRBJ1-6; 7 positions match TRBD1. Trimming removed 2 bases from V and 11 bases from J; junction bases left unmatched: 12. This CDR3 contains 16 residues. Germline lookup yields CDR1 SGHDN and CDR2 FVKESK.

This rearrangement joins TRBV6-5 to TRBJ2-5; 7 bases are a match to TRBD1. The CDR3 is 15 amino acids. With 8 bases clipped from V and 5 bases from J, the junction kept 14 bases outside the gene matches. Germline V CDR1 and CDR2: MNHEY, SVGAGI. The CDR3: CASGHRDSLWETQYF. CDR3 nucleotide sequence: TGTGCCAGCGGTCACCGGGACAGCCTTTGGGAGACCCAGTACTTC.

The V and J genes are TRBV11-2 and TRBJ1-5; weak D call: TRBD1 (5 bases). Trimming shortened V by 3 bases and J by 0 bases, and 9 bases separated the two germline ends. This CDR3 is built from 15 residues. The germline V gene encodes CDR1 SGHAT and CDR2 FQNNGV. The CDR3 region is CASSLGLYSNQPQHF. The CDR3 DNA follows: TGTGCCAGCAGCTTGGGGCTCTATAGCAATCAGCCCCAGCATTTT.

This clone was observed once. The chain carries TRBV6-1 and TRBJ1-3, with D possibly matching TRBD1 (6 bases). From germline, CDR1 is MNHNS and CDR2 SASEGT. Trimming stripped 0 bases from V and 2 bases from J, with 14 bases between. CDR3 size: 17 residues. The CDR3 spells CASSEAPFKGAGNTIYF. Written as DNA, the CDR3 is TGTGCCAGCAGTGAAGCCCCCTTTAAGGGGGCTGGAAACACCATATATTTT.

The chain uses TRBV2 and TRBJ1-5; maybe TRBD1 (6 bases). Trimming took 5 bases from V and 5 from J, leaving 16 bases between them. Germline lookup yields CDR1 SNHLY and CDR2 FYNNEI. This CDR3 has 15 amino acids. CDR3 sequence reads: CASSIIEGGHQPQHF. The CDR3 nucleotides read TGTGCCAGCAGTATTATCGAAGGGGGTCATCAGCCCCAGCATTTT.

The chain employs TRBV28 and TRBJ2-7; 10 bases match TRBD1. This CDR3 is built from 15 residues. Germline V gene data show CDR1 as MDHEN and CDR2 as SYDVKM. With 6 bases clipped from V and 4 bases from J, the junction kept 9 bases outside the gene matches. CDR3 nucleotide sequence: TGTGCCAGCAGGGGGGACAGGGGAGACCTTTACGAGCAGTACTTC. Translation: CASRGDRGDLYEQYF.

The CDR3 DNA sequence: TGTGCTAGTGGTTTGGGGAAGAATGGCTACACCTTC. Amino acids: CASGLGKNGYTF. V and J are TRBV12-5 and TRBJ1-2, with D uncertain. V lost 1 base, J lost 6 bases, and 6 bases lay in between. The CDR3 consists of 12 residues. CDR1 and CDR2 from the germline V gene are LGHNT and FRNRAP.

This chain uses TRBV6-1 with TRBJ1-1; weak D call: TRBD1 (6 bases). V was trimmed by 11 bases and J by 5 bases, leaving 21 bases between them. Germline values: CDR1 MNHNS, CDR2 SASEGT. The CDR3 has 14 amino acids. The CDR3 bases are TGTGCCGCCCGGGGCGACAGGACGGGGACTGAAGCTTTCTTT. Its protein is CAARGDRTGTEAFF.

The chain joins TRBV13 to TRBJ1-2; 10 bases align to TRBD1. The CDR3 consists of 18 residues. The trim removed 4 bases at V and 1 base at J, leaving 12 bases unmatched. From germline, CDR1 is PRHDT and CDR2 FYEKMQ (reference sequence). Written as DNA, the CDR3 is TGTGCCAGCAGCTCTGCCGGGACAGGGGAAGAGTTTAACTATGGCTACACCTTC. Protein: CASSSAGTGEEFNYGYTF.

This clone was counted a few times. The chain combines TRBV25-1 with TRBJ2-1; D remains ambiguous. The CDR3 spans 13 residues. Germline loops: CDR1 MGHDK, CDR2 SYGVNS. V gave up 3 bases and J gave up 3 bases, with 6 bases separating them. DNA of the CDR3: TGTGCCAGCAGTGAGTTCAGCTACAATGAGCAGTTCTTC. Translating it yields CASSEFSYNEQFF.

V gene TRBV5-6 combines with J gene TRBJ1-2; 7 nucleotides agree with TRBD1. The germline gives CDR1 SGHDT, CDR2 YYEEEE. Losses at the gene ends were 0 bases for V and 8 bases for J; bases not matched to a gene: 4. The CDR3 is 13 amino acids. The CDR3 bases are TGTGCCAGCAGCTTGGCAGGGGGACAGGGCTACACCTTC. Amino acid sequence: CASSLAGGQGYTF.

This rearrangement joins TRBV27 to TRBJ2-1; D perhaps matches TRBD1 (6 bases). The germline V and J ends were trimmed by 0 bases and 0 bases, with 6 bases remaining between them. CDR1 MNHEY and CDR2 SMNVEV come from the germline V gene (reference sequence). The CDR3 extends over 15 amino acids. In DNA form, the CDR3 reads TGTGCCAGCAGTTTATCGGACAGCTCCTACAATGAGCAGTTCTTC. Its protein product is CASSLSDSSYNEQFF.

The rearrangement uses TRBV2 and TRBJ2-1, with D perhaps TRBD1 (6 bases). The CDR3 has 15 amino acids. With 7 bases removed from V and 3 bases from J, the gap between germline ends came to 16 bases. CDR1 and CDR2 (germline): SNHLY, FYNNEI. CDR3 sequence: CASTRLTGVYNEQFF. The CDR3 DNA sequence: TGTGCCAGCACGAGGTTGACAGGAGTCTACAATGAGCAGTTCTTC.

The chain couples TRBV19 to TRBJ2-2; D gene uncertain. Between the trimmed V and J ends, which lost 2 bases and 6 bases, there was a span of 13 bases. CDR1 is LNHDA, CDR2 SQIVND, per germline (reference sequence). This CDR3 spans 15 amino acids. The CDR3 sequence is CASSISWTAPGELFF. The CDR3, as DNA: TGTGCCAGTAGTATATCCTGGACCGCCCCCGGGGAGCTGTTTTTT.

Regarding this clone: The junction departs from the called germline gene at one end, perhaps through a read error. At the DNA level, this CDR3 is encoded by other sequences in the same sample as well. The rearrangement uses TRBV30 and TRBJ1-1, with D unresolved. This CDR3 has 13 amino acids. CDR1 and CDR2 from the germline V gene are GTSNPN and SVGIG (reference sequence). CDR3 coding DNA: TGTGCCTGGAGTCACAACCCGAACACTGAAGCCTTCTTT. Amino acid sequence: CAWSHNPNTEAFF.

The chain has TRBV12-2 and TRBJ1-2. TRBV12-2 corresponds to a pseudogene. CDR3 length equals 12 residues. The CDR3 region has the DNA TGTGCAAGTTCATGCGAGGAAGGAGGCTACACCTTC. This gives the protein CASSCEEGGYTF.

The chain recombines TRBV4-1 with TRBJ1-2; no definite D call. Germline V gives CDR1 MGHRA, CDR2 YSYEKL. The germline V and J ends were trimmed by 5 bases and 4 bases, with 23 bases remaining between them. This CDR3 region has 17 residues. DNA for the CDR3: TGCGCCAGCAGCATCACAGCCCAGAACCGAAAGACCTATGGCTACACCTTC. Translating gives CASSITAQNRKTYGYTF.

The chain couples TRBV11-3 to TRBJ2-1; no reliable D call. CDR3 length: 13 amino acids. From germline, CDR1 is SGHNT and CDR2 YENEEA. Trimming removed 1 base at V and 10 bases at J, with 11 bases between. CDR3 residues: CASSLGPTVEQFF. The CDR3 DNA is TGTGCCAGCAGCTTAGGCCCGACGGTCGAGCAGTTCTTC.

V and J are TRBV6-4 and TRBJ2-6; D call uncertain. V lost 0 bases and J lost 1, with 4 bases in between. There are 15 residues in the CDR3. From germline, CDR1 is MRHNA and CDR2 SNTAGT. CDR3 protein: CASSDSRSGANVLTF. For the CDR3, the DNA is TGTGCCAGCAGTGACTCGCGGTCTGGGGCCAACGTCCTGACTTTC.

The CDR3 spells CASSQIRQGLATGNTIYF. The CDR3 bases are TGTGCCAGCAGCCAAATCAGACAGGGATTAGCGACTGGAAACACCATATATTTT. The chain employs TRBV14 and TRBJ1-3, with 7 bases matching TRBD1. This CDR3 has 18 amino acids. Per germline, CDR1 SGHDN and CDR2 FVKESK. The junction had 12 bases not matched to a gene; V was cut back by 2 bases and J by 2 bases.

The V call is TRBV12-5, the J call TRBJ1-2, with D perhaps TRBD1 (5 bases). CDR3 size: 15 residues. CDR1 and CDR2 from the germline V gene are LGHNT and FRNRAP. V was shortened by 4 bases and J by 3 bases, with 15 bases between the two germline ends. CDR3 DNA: TGTGCTAGTGGTTCCTGGGACCTAGGCGACTATGGCTACACCTTC. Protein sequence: CASGSWDLGDYGYTF. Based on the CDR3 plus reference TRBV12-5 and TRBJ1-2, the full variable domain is DARVTQTPRHKVTEMGQEVTMRCQPILGHNTVFWYRQTMMQGLELLAYFRNRAPLDDSGMPKDRFSAEMPDATLATLKIQPSEPRDSAVYFCASGSWDLGDYGYTFGSGTRLTVV.

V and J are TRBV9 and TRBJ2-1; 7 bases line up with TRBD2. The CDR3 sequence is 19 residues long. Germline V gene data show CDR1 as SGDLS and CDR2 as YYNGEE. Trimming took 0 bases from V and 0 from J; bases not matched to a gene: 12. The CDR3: CASSVGIWGAGSSYNEQFF. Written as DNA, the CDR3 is TGTGCCAGCAGCGTAGGCATTTGGGGAGCGGGGAGCTCCTACAATGAGCAGTTCTTC.

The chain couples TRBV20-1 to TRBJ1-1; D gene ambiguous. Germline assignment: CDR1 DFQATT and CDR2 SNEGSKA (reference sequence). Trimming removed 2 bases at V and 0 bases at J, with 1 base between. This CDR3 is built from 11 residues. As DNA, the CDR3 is TGCAGTGCTAGACTGAACACTGAAGCTTTCTTT. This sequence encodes CSARLNTEAFF.